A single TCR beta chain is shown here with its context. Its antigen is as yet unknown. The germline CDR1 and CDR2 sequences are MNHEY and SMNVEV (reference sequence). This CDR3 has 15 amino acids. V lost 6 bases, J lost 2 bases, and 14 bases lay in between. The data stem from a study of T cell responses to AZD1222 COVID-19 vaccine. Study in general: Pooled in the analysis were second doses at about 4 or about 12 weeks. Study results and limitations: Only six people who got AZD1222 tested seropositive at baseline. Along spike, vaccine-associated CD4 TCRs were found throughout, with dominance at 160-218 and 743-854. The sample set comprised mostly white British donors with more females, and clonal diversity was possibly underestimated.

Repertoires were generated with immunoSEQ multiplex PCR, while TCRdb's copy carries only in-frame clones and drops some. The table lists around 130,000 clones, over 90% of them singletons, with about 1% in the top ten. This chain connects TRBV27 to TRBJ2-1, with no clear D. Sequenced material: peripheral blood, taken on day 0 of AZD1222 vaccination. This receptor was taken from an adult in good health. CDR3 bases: TGTGCCAGCAGAAACCGGGCCTCGACCTACAATGAGCAGTTCTTC. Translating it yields CASRNRASTYNEQFF.